This TCR beta chain emerged from a study of a mutant IDH1 vaccine in newly diagnosed glioma. Note on this clone: Its target is not known.

The ends lost 1 base at V and 1 base at J; junction bases unmatched: 8. In germline, CDR1 is SGHRS, CDR2 YFSETQ. The length of the CDR3 is 17 residues. As to time point: week 23, last vaccination. In every dose of vaccine, 300 ug of mutant IDH1 20-mer peptide was given alongside topical imiquimod. Sequencing used immunoSEQ multiplex PCR; TCRdb keeps in-frame clones, though not all of them. The data hold 35,000 to 45,000 clones, with about four fifths observed a single time. The clonotype was recovered from a woman aged 40 to 50 with glioma. Some clones in this sample may be carry-over from other donors' samples. Sample: PBMCs, taken from a glioma patient whose treatment included an IDH1 peptide vaccine. The chain has TRBV5-1 and TRBJ1-5, with 7 bases identical to TRBD1. The CDR3 reads CASSLRPGGKSNQPQHF. In DNA form, the CDR3 reads TGCGCCAGCAGCTTGCGGCCAGGGGGAAAGAGCAATCAGCCCCAGCATTTT.